These T cell receptor beta chains were read from a single sample in a study of PD-L1 blockade in urothelial cancer. Produced via immunoSEQ multiplex PCR; TCRdb's table is partial and in-frame only. Among about 49,000 clones listed, 79% were seen once. The sample was PBMCs, taken around atezolizumab (anti-PD-L1) treatment. The receptors shown here come from a man between 65 and 79 years old with urothelial cancer. Both conserved end residues are part of each CDR3. A D gene is named only where the DNA matches it firmly. A row's size may be missing; if present it is once, few, many or a size class.

>TRBD1|few|TRBJ2-7|TRBV5-1
TGCGCCAGCAGCTTGGCACAGGGGTACGAGCAGTACTTC
CASSLAQGYEQYF
>NA|NA|TRBJ2-7|TRBV2
TGTGCCAGCAGTCAGGACAGATACGAGCAGTACTTC
CASSQDRYEQYF
>TRBD1|few|TRBJ1-5|TRBV2
TGTGCCAGCCGGGACAGTCGCACTCAGCCCCAGCATTTT
CASRDSRTQPQHF
>TRBD2|NA|TRBJ2-3|TRBV23-1
TGCGCCAGCAGTCCGTATGGGACTAGCGAGAGCACAGATACGCAGTATTTT
CASSPYGTSESTDTQYF
>NA|NA|TRBJ2-7|TRBV27
TGTGCCAGCAGTTTCGGGGTTGGGTACGAGCAGTACTTC
CASSFGVGYEQYF
>NA|NA|TRBJ2-5|TRBV18
TGTGCCAGCTCACCTCCGTCGAAGCCGGGAACCCAGTACTTC
CASSPPSKPGTQYF
>TRBD1|NA|TRBJ1-2|TRBV7-8
TGTGCCAGCAGCTTATCTACAGGGGGCGCAGAATATGGCTACACCTTC
CASSLSTGGAEYGYTF
>TRBD1|few|TRBJ1-2|TRBV4-2
TGTGCCAGCAGGACAGGGAACTATGGCTACACCTTC
CASRTGNYGYTF
>NA|few|TRBJ1-1|TRBV11-3
TGTGCCAGCAGCTTTCAGGAGAACACTGAAGCTTTCTTT
CASSFQENTEAFF
>NA|NA|TRBJ2-6|TRBV30
TGTGCCTGGAGTCCCTTCTCTGGGGCCAACGTCCTGACTTTC
CAWSPFSGANVLTF
>NA|NA|TRBJ2-1|TRBV5-1
TGCGCCAGCAGCTTGGGACTACCCCACAATGAGCAGTTCTTC
CASSLGLPHNEQFF
>NA|NA|TRBJ1-2|TRBV14
TGTGCCAGCAGCCCTTCAGGGAATGGCTATGGCTACACCTTC
CASSPSGNGYGYTF
>TRBD1|NA|TRBJ1-1|TRBV7-9
TGTGCCAGCAGCCACAGGGGTAGGCCTGAAGCTTTCTTT
CASSHRGRPEAFF
>NA|NA|TRBJ1-4|TRBV30
TGTGCCTGGAGTGTAGAAACAGGGCTTCAGCATGAAAAACTGTTTTTT
CAWSVETGLQHEKLFF
>NA|NA|TRBJ2-5|TRBV5-4
TGTGCCAGCAGCTTGTACAGCTCGAGATCGGAGACCCAGTACTTC
CASSLYSSRSETQYF
>NA|NA|TRBJ1-2|TRBV7-9
TGTGCCAGCAGCTTAGCGGCGGGGGGATATGGCTACACCTTC
CASSLAAGGYGYTF
>NA|NA|TRBJ2-5|TRBV19
TGTGCCAGTAGTATAGCAGACCAAGAGACCCAGTACTTC
CASSIADQETQYF
>TRBD1|NA|TRBJ1-1|TRBV7-2
TGTGCCAGCAGCGCCGCCCAGGGGGCGAACACTGAAGCTTTCTTT
CASSAAQGANTEAFF
>TRBD1|NA|TRBJ2-2|TRBV11-3
TGTGCCAGCAGCCCTCGGACAGGGGGAAACACCGGGGAGCTGTTTTTT
CASSPRTGGNTGELFF
>NA|NA|TRBJ1-1|TRBV7-8
TGTGCCAGCGTCAGACCTAAGGGCGGAGGGACTGAAGCTTTCTTT
CASVRPKGGGTEAFF
>TRBD1|NA|TRBJ1-4|TRBV11-2
TGTGCCAGCAGCCGGGACAGAACTAATGAAAAACTGTTTTTT
CASSRDRTNEKLFF
>NA|few|TRBJ2-7|TRBV6-6
TGTGCCAGCAGCTACACCGGGCCACGTCCGGGGGAGCAGTACTTC
CASSYTGPRPGEQYF
>TRBD2|NA|TRBJ2-7|TRBV2
TGTGCCAGCAGTCTGACTAGCGGGATCACGTACGAGCAGTACTTC
CASSLTSGITYEQYF
>TRBD2|few|TRBJ2-7|TRBV4-1
TGCGCCAGCAGGCATCGGGAGGGCAGCTCCTACGAGCAGTACTTC
CASRHREGSSYEQYF
>TRBD2|few|TRBJ2-7|TRBV7-9
TGTGCCAGCAGCCTGGGACTAGCGGGATTAACCCCCTACGAGCAGTACTTC
CASSLGLAGLTPYEQYF
>NA|once|TRBJ2-5|TRBV21-1
TGTGCCAGCAGCACCTCTCGGGACAGCCAAGAGACCCAGTACTTC
CASSTSRDSQETQYF
>TRBD2|NA|TRBJ2-1|TRBV28
TGTGCCAGCAGTTCCAGCGGGAGCTCCTACAATGAGCAGTTCTTC
CASSSSGSSYNEQFF
>TRBD2|NA|TRBJ2-1|TRBV15
TGTGCCACCAGCACCCTTCTAGCGGGAGTGAATGAGCAGTTCTTC
CATSTLLAGVNEQFF